This TCR beta chain comes out of a study of blood T cell repertoires in COVID-19. This table comes from immunoSEQ multiplex PCR, and its TCRdb copy is limited to in-frame clones, with some not included. The sample lists about 100,000 clones, almost 90% occurring once. Trimming took 6 bases from V and 6 from J, leaving 18 bases between them. CDR3 length: 15 amino acids. CDR1 and CDR2 from the germline V gene are MNHEY and SMNVEV (reference sequence). Sequenced material: peripheral blood. J is TRBJ1-5 and V is TRBV27; D unclear. The clonotype was recovered from a human donor in a cohort sampled during active COVID-19. CDR3 bases: TGTGCCAGCAGCCCCGGGTCGATCGCTGTTCAGCCCCAGCATTTT. It translates to CASSPGSIAVQPQHF.